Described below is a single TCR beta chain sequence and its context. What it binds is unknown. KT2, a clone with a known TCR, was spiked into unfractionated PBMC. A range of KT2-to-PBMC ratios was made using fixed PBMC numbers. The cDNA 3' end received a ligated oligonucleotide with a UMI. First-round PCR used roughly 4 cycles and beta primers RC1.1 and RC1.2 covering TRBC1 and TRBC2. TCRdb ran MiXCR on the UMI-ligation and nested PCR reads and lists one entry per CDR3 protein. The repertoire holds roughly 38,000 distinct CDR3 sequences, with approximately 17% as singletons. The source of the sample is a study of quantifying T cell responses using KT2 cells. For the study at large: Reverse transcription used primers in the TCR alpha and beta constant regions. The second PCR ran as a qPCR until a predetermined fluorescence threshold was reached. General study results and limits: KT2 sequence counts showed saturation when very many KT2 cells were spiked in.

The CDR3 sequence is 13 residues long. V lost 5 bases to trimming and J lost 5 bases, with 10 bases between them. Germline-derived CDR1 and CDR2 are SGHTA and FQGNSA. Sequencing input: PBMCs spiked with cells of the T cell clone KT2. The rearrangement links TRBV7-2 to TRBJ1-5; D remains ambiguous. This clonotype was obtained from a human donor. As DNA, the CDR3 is TGTGCCAGCAGCAAGACCCGAGATCAGCCCCAGCATTTT. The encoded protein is CASSKTRDQPQHF.